The next 31 T cell receptor beta chains were all read from a single sample in a study of shared clonotypes between healthy human individuals (dated by TCRdb to about 2020). CD8 naive samples consisted of CD45RO-negative cells that were positively selected for CCR7, yielding a CD45RA+CCR7+ population without TemRA cells. Library generation was performed with the immunoSEQ multiplex PCR assay. TCRdb limited this immuneACCESS table to in-frame rearrangements with V and J called. A share of clones is missing; checked studies link under half to unresolved V genes, and the rest is unexplained. This sample lists around 600,000 clones; roughly 95% were detected once. The top ten hold approximately 0.12% of the sample. The sample comprised naive CD8+ T cells sorted from blood. In light of the paper, this sample's cell subset or site label describes: CD45RA+CCR7+. These receptors originate from a woman aged 25 to 39 in good health.

V and J are TRBV19 and TRBJ2-1; possibly TRBD2 for D (6 bases). The V end was cut by 4 bases, the J end by 8 bases, with 33 bases between. CDR1 is LNHDA and CDR2 is SQIVND in the germline V gene (reference sequence). CDR3 length: 20 residues. CDR3 bases: TGTGCCAGTAGTACCACCGCGGGATTTGCCCAGCGGGCTCGCTTCGATGAGCAGTTCTTC. This codes for CASSTTAGFAQRARFDEQFF.

The rearrangement links TRBV4-3 to TRBJ1-5, with D unresolved. V lost 3 bases and J lost 5, with 11 bases in between. Germline-derived CDR1 and CDR2 are LGHNA and YSLEER. The CDR3 length is 14 residues. This CDR3 is CASSHGISDQPQHF. The CDR3 DNA is TGCGCCAGCAGCCACGGTATATCGGATCAGCCCCAGCATTTT.

CDR3 protein: CASSEDRPNEQFF. The CDR3 DNA follows: TGTGCCAGCAGCGAGGACAGACCCAATGAGCAGTTCTTC. The J gene is TRBJ2-1, the V gene TRBV9; perhaps TRBD1 as D (6 bases). V shed 3 bases and J shed 6 bases, with 10 bases lying between them. In germline, CDR1 is SGDLS, CDR2 YYNGEE. This CDR3 has 13 residues.

The chain carries TRBV7-9 and TRBJ2-7; 10 nucleotides agree with TRBD2. This CDR3 contains 14 residues. The J segment lost 7 bases and the V segment lost 8 bases, leaving 11 bases of the junction unmatched. CDR1 SEHNR and CDR2 FQNEAQ come from the germline V gene (reference sequence). For the CDR3, the DNA is TGTGCCAGCGCGGCTAGCGGGAGTCCTGGAGAGCAGTACTTC. Encoded protein: CASAASGSPGEQYF.

The rearrangement joins TRBV7-7 to TRBJ2-3; 8 positions agree with TRBD2. The CDR3 sequence is 13 residues long. V lost 5 bases and J lost 4; bases outside the gene matches: 2. Per germline, CDR1 SSHAT and CDR2 FNYEAQ (reference sequence). CDR3 nucleotide sequence: TGTGCCAGCAGCCCGGGGGGGCCAGATACGCAGTATTTT. Translated, it gives CASSPGGPDTQYF.

This chain connects TRBV7-9 to TRBJ2-7, with D hard to call. Trimming removed 2 bases from V and 5 bases from J, with 13 bases in between. This CDR3 has 14 amino acids. Germline loops: CDR1 SEHNR, CDR2 FQNEAQ (reference sequence). CDR3 in amino acids: CASSLSGSGHEQYF. As DNA, the CDR3 is TGTGCCAGCAGCTTATCCGGGTCAGGCCACGAGCAGTACTTC.

In the case of this clone: Other DNA sequences in the same sample also yield this CDR3. The chain is built from TRBV5-4 and TRBJ2-5; D is uncertain. Trimming removed 5 bases at V and 1 base at J, with 9 bases between. Germline CDR1 is SGHNT and CDR2 is YYREEE (reference sequence). The CDR3 has 13 amino acids. CDR3 loop: CASSTESQETQYF. The DNA for the CDR3 is TGTGCCAGCAGTACAGAGAGCCAAGAGACCCAGTACTTC. Full variable domain (rest looked up from reference TRBV5-4 and TRBJ2-5): ETGVTQSPTHLIKTRGQQVTLRCSSQSGHNTVSWYQQALGQGPQFIFQYYREEENGRGNFPPRFSGLQFPNYSSELNVNALELDDSALYLCASSTESQETQYFGPGTRLLVL.

The chain has TRBV5-1 and TRBJ1-1, with TRBD1 as a possible D gene (5 bases). V was clipped by 3 bases and J by 7 bases, with 7 bases between them. The CDR3 contains 11 residues. Germline CDR1 reads SGHRS; CDR2 reads YFSETQ. The DNA of the CDR3 is TGCGCCAGCAGCTCGGACATTGAAGCTTTCTTT. Amino acids: CASSSDIEAFF.

The chain uses TRBV7-9 and TRBJ1-4; D unresolved. This CDR3 has 13 residues. V was clipped by 6 bases and J by 5 bases, with 10 bases between them. Germline CDR1 and CDR2: SEHNR and FQNEAQ (reference sequence). CDR3: CASSQTRNEKLFF. As DNA, the CDR3 is TGTGCCAGCAGTCAGACCAGGAATGAAAAACTGTTTTTT.

The chain recombines TRBV4-3 with TRBJ2-7; no definite D call. CDR1 is LGHNA, CDR2 YSLEER, per germline. Trimming pared 3 bases from V and 6 bases from J, leaving 15 bases between. The CDR3 is 14 amino acids. The CDR3 is CASSHFVGSGEQYF. In DNA, the CDR3 is TGCGCCAGCAGCCACTTCGTAGGAAGTGGCGAGCAGTACTTC.

The chain employs TRBV28 and TRBJ2-7; 9 bases are a match to TRBD2. This CDR3 spans 16 amino acids. J gave up 2 bases and V 5 bases, and 10 bases lay outside the gene matches. The germline V gene has CDR1 MDHEN and CDR2 SYDVKM. CDR3 nucleotides: TGTGCCAGCAGTCGAGGGCCAGCTAGCGGGACCTACGAGCAGTACTTC. Its protein is CASSRGPASGTYEQYF.

The chain employs TRBV11-2 and TRBJ2-1; 10 positions match TRBD2. V was pared by 1 base and J by 2 bases, with 5 bases of the junction left unmatched. CDR1 SGHAT and CDR2 FQNNGV come from the germline V gene. The CDR3 consists of 17 residues. CDR3 nucleotide sequence: TGTGCCAGCAGCTTAGCCCTAGGACTAGCGGCCTACAATGAGCAGTTCTTC. Its translation: CASSLALGLAAYNEQFF.

The V and J genes are TRBV19 and TRBJ1-5; D unresolved. Germline V gives CDR1 LNHDA, CDR2 SQIVND (reference sequence). The ends were cut back, 2 bases at V and 3 bases at J, with 8 bases in the middle. The CDR3 extends over 14 amino acids. The CDR3: CASSIRSPNQPQHF. In nucleotides, the CDR3 is TGTGCCAGTAGTATAAGGTCCCCCAATCAGCCCCAGCATTTT.

DNA of the CDR3: TGTGCCAGCAGCGAGGGGAGGGAAAAACTGTTTTTT. It specifies CASSEGREKLFF. The genes are TRBV7-8 and TRBJ1-4, with D possibly TRBD1 on 5 matching bases. V lost 5 bases and J 8 bases, leaving 9 bases between the germline ends. This CDR3 is 12 amino acids long. The germline gives CDR1 SGHVS, CDR2 FQNEAQ.

The V call is TRBV9, the J call TRBJ1-5, with D possibly matching TRBD1 (6 bases). There are 15 residues in the CDR3. CDR1 SGDLS and CDR2 YYNGEE come from the germline V gene. The V gene lost 4 bases and the J gene lost 3 bases, with 14 bases spanning the gap. The CDR3 nucleotides are TGTGCCAGCAGCACCGGAGGGGGGTCCAATCAGCCCCAGCATTTT. Translated, it gives CASSTGGGSNQPQHF.

The V call is TRBV20-1, the J call TRBJ2-7; D not resolved. Germline lookup yields CDR1 DFQATT and CDR2 SNEGSKA (reference sequence). V was clipped by 5 bases and J by 5 bases, with 7 bases between them. The CDR3 covers 10 residues. As DNA, the CDR3 is TGCAGTGCTTCGTCAGACGAGCAGTACTTC. Residues: CSASSDEQYF.

The chain joins TRBV10-1 to TRBJ2-1; 7 bases fit TRBD1. CDR1 WNHNN and CDR2 SYGVQD come from the germline V gene (reference sequence). There are 15 residues in the CDR3. The trim removed 4 bases at V and 1 base at J, leaving 4 bases unmatched. DNA of the CDR3: TGCGCCAGCAGTGCGGGGACAGAGTCCTACAATGAGCAGTTCTTC. Translating gives CASSAGTESYNEQFF.

The gene calls are TRBV5-4 and TRBJ2-3, with a weak D call TRBD2 (5 bases). This CDR3 comprises 13 residues. V gave up 4 bases and J gave up 2 bases, with 8 bases separating them. CDR1 and CDR2 (germline): SGHNT, YYREEE (reference sequence). This chain's CDR3 is CASSDRDTDTQYF. The CDR3 DNA sequence: TGTGCCAGCAGCGACCGGGACACAGATACGCAGTATTTT. Variable domain in full (rest from reference TRBV5-4 and TRBJ2-3): ETGVTQSPTHLIKTRGQQVTLRCSSQSGHNTVSWYQQALGQGPQFIFQYYREEENGRGNFPPRFSGLQFPNYSSELNVNALELDDSALYLCASSDRDTDTQYFGPGTRLTVL.

The V call is TRBV5-4, the J call TRBJ2-1; the D gene is possibly TRBD2 (5 bases). Germline-derived CDR1 and CDR2 are SGHNT and YYREEE (reference sequence). This CDR3 comprises 14 residues. The V and J ends lost 1 base and 2 bases respectively, with 7 bases between them. The CDR3 here is CASSLSGAYNEQFF. The CDR3, as DNA: TGTGCCAGCAGCTTGAGCGGAGCCTACAATGAGCAGTTCTTC. The full variable domain, with the rest looked up from reference TRBV5-4 and TRBJ2-1, is ETGVTQSPTHLIKTRGQQVTLRCSSQSGHNTVSWYQQALGQGPQFIFQYYREEENGRGNFPPRFSGLQFPNYSSELNVNALELDDSALYLCASSLSGAYNEQFFGPGTRLTVL.

V and J are TRBV6-1 and TRBJ2-5; the match to TRBD2 covers 10 bases. Germline CDR1 is MNHNS and CDR2 is SASEGT. Trimming at V came to 3 bases and at J to 3 bases, leaving 10 bases not matched to a gene. This CDR3 region has 17 residues. The CDR3 DNA reads TGTGCCAGCAGTGAGAGACCTAGCGGGAGCCTGGAAGAGACCCAGTACTTC. It is translated as CASSERPSGSLEETQYF.

V usage is TRBV29-1 and J usage is TRBJ2-1; 10 bases agree with TRBD2. Germline CDR1 SQVTM, CDR2 ANQGSEA. The CDR3 is made up of 15 amino acids. With V trimmed by 4 bases and J by 7 bases, 10 bases remained unmatched. The CDR3 region has the DNA TGCAGCGTTGGTTCTAGCGGGAGTTGGGGTAATGAGCAGTTCTTC. The encoded protein is CSVGSSGSWGNEQFF.

This rearrangement joins TRBV27 to TRBJ1-1; 7 bases line up with TRBD1. The trim removed 3 bases at V and 7 bases at J, leaving 8 bases unmatched. Germline CDR1 is MNHEY and CDR2 is SMNVEV (reference sequence). This CDR3 is 14 amino acids long. The CDR3 here is CASSFGRGAGEAFF. In DNA form, the CDR3 reads TGTGCCAGCAGTTTTGGCAGGGGGGCCGGTGAAGCTTTCTTT.

This clone was recorded only once. In the same sample, other DNA sequences code for this CDR3. V gene TRBV5-6 combines with J gene TRBJ2-7; no firm D call. The CDR3 contains 12 residues. Trimming removed 0 bases from V and 4 bases from J, with 5 bases in between. Germline V CDR1 and CDR2: SGHDT, YYEEEE. CDR3 amino acids: CASSLVGYEQYF. DNA for the CDR3: TGTGCCAGCAGCTTGGTTGGGTACGAGCAGTACTTC.

The rearrangement joins TRBV7-9 to TRBJ1-2; D is possibly TRBD1 (6 bases). The ends were cut back, 3 bases at V and 5 bases at J, with 22 bases in the middle. The CDR3 consists of 17 residues. Per germline, CDR1 SEHNR and CDR2 FQNEAQ (reference sequence). The CDR3 region has the DNA TGTGCCAGCAGCTTTGTCGGCTGGCAGGGGAGATATTATGGCTACACCTTC. Protein product: CASSFVGWQGRYYGYTF. Full variable domain (remainder filled in from reference TRBV7-9 and TRBJ1-2): DTGVSQNPRHKITKRGQNVTFRCDPISEHNRLYWYRQTLGQGPEFLTYFQNEAQLEKSRLLSDRFSAERPKGSFSTLEIQRTEQGDSAMYLCASSFVGWQGRYYGYTFGSGTRLTVV.

This chain links TRBV7-9 with TRBJ2-1, with D hard to call. Trimming cost V 10 bases and J 4 bases, with 14 bases left between them. Germline assignment: CDR1 SEHNR and CDR2 FQNEAQ (reference sequence). This CDR3 contains 13 residues. The CDR3, as DNA: TGTGCCACCCCCGGGCCGCAGTACAATGAGCAGTTCTTC. As protein: CATPGPQYNEQFF.

The chain carries TRBV28 and TRBJ2-7; tentative D call: TRBD1 (6 bases). The germline CDR1 and CDR2 sequences are MDHEN and SYDVKM. V was cut by 6 bases and J by 3 bases, with 15 bases left in between. This CDR3 has 14 residues. The CDR3 sequence: CASRPRGGGYEQYF. The CDR3, as DNA: TGTGCCAGCAGGCCGCGAGGGGGTGGCTACGAGCAGTACTTC.

The chain couples TRBV7-2 to TRBJ1-5; D remains ambiguous. Germline V lookup: CDR1 SGHTA, CDR2 FQGNSA. V was cut by 1 base and J by 4 bases, with 8 bases left in between. CDR3 length: 14 amino acids. Here the CDR3 reads CASSLDFLNQPQHF. CDR3 nucleotide sequence: TGTGCCAGCAGCTTAGATTTTCTTAATCAGCCCCAGCATTTT. The variable domain in full, with the rest retrieved from reference TRBV7-2 and TRBJ1-5, is GAGVSQSPSNKVTEKGKDVELRCDPISGHTALYWYRQSLGQGLEFLIYFQGNSAPDKSGLPSDRFSAERTGGSVSTLTIQRTQQEDSAVYLCASSLDFLNQPQHFGDGTRLSIL.

This sequence joins TRBV27 and TRBJ2-7, with D possibly TRBD2 on 6 matching bases. This CDR3 comprises 15 residues. Germline CDR1 reads MNHEY; CDR2 reads SMNVEV (reference sequence). V gave up 3 bases and J gave up 5 bases, with 17 bases separating them. The CDR3 spells CASSLFPGVSHEQYF. As DNA, the CDR3 is TGTGCCAGCAGTTTGTTCCCGGGAGTAAGTCACGAGCAGTACTTC.

Regarding this clone: Other nucleotide sequences from this sample produce the same CDR3. The genes are TRBV27 and TRBJ2-7; no clear D. The germline gives CDR1 MNHEY, CDR2 SMNVEV (reference sequence). This CDR3 has 14 residues. V was clipped by 3 bases and J by 2 bases, with 11 bases between them. The CDR3 bases are TGTGCCAGCAGTTTTGGCGGAACGCCCTACGAGCAGTACTTC. Protein sequence: CASSFGGTPYEQYF.

This sequence joins TRBV10-2 and TRBJ2-7, with D possibly TRBD2 on 6 matching bases. The germline gives CDR1 WSHSY, CDR2 SAAADI. V gave up 6 bases and J gave up 0 bases, with 12 bases separating them. The CDR3 is 14 amino acids. The CDR3 coding sequence is TGCGCCAGCAGGACCGCGACTAGCTCCTACGAGCAGTACTTC. This encodes CASRTATSSYEQYF.

This chain joins TRBV7-3 and TRBJ2-1; 11 bases align to TRBD2. Germline-derived CDR1 and CDR2 are SGHTA and FQGTGA. The length of the CDR3 is 15 residues. V trimming: 2 bases; J trimming: 3 bases; junction bases outside the gene matches: 0. CDR3 sequence reads: CASSLGTSGYNEQFF. DNA of the CDR3: TGTGCCAGCAGCTTAGGGACTAGCGGCTACAATGAGCAGTTCTTC.